Here is one T cell receptor (beta chain) with its context. Germline assignment: CDR1 SGHTA and CDR2 FQGNSA. CDR3 length: 17 residues. Trimming removed 5 bases at V and 6 bases at J, with 23 bases between. This entry is derived from a study of T-cell reconstitution after alpha-beta-depleted transplantation in children. Construction of the TCRbeta library involved unique molecular identifiers. MiXCR, applied by TCRdb to the PCR reads, yields one record per CDR3 protein. The data show just over 350,000 distinct CDR3 sequences, 13% seen once. This chain connects TRBV7-2 to TRBJ2-1; D remains unclear. Sequences were derived from PBMCs, sampled from the stem cell graft. The sequence was collected from a human donor who donated a stem cell graft to a child with Fanconi anemia. The CDR3 nucleotides read TGTGCCAGCAGCCCTCCCGTCGGACCCGCTGGTGGCAATGAGCAGTTCTTC. This sequence encodes CASSPPVGPAGGNEQFF.